Listed below are T cell receptor beta chains from one sample, sequenced in a study of control samples from healthy donors and cancer patients. The assay was immunoSEQ multiplex PCR, and TCRdb's table has in-frame clones only and misses some. In the table there are some 130,000 clones, 90% to 95% of which are singletons. The specimen was PBMCs. The origin of the receptors is a man in his fifties or sixties with head and neck cancer. CDR3s include the opening cysteine and the closing phenylalanine or tryptophan. D genes are given only for firm matches. The listing skips clone size in some rows; elsewhere it reads once, few, many or a size class.

d_gene,abundance,j_gene,v_gene,CDR3aa,CDR3nt
-,-,TRBJ2-7,TRBV5-1,CASSLEARTYEQYF,TGCGCCAGCAGCTTGGAGGCCAGGACCTACGAGCAGTACTTC
-,-,TRBJ1-1,TRBV10-3,CAISVGGTLGNTEAFF,TGTGCCATCAGTGTGGGGGGGACTCTGGGGAACACTGAAGCTTTCTTT
-,-,TRBJ2-3,TRBV29-1,CSVEDHRRADTQYF,TGCAGCGTTGAAGATCACAGGAGAGCAGATACGCAGTATTTT
-,once,TRBJ1-5,TRBV5-6,CASSRGDGPRQPQHF,TGTGCCAGCAGCCGTGGGGATGGGCCTCGACAGCCCCAGCATTTT
-,-,TRBJ2-5,TRBV15,CATSRDQGQETQYF,TGTGCCACCAGCAGAGATCAGGGCCAAGAGACCCAGTACTTC
-,-,TRBJ1-1,TRBV5-4,CASSLAPDDTEAFF,TGTGCCAGCAGCTTGGCCCCCGATGACACTGAAGCTTTCTTT
-,-,TRBJ2-7,TRBV7-8,CASSLDGSYEQYF,TGTGCCAGCAGCTTAGACGGTTCCTACGAGCAGTACTTC
TRBD2,-,TRBJ2-3,TRBV11-2,CASSSGGIRDKGYF,TGTGCCAGCAGCTCGGGGGGGATCCGGGACAAAGGGTATTTT
-,once,TRBJ2-2,TRBV28,CSSKEVNTGELFF,TGTAGTAGCAAGGAGGTGAACACCGGGGAGCTGTTTTTT
TRBD2,-,TRBJ2-4,TRBV7-6,CASSLGALRGAKNIQYF,TGTGCCAGCAGCTTAGGAGCGTTGCGGGGGGCCAAAAACATTCAGTACTTC
-,many,TRBJ1-2,TRBV6-2/TRBV6-3,CASSYASEGHYGYTF,TGTGCCAGCAGTTACGCGAGCGAGGGGCACTATGGCTACACCTTC
TRBD1,-,TRBJ1-1,TRBV5-1,CASSLQDRLRNTEAFF,TGCGCCAGCAGCTTGCAGGACAGGTTAAGGAACACTGAAGCTTTCTTT
TRBD1,-,TRBJ1-2,TRBV3-1/TRBV3-2,CASSQGSGQRNYGYTF,TGTGCCAGCAGCCAGGGATCGGGACAGAGAAACTATGGCTACACCTTC
-,-,TRBJ1-5,TRBV5-1,CASSFDSNQPQHF,TGCGCCAGCAGCTTCGATAGCAATCAGCCCCAGCATTTT
-,-,TRBJ2-7,TRBV6-4,CASSVVTEHYEQYF,TGTGCCAGCAGTGTCGTGACAGAACACTACGAGCAGTACTTC
-,-,TRBJ2-2,TRBV5-6,CASRLGSGELFF,TGTGCCAGCAGGCTGGGATCCGGGGAGCTGTTTTTT
TRBD2,-,TRBJ2-4,TRBV5-1,CASSLGGGAKNIQYF,TGCGCCAGCAGCTTAGGCGGGGGAGCCAAAAACATTCAGTACTTC
TRBD1,-,TRBJ2-5,TRBV6-6,CASSRTVTGGGETQYF,TGTGCCAGCAGTCGAACAGTCACAGGGGGTGGTGAGACCCAGTACTTC
-,once,TRBJ2-5,TRBV27,CASTSYREGTQYF,TGTGCCAGCACTTCATACAGGGAAGGGACCCAGTACTTC
-,-,TRBJ1-5,TRBV21-1,CASSERDSQSAPAF,TGTGCCAGCAGCGAAAGAGACAGTCAATCAGCCCCAGCATTT
-,-,TRBJ2-3,TRBV5-5,CASSLDDPSTDTQYF,TGTGCCAGCAGCTTGGATGATCCTAGCACAGATACGCAGTATTTT
-,-,TRBJ1-2,TRBV18,CASSPRATDDGYTF,TGTGCCAGCTCACCAAGAGCAACGGATGACGGCTACACCTTC
-,-,TRBJ1-1,TRBV30,CASSGTSEAFF,TGTGCCTCGTCGGGGACCTCTGAAGCTTTCTTT
TRBD1,-,TRBJ2-7,TRBV5-1,CASRPDWDRIYEQYF,TGCGCCAGCAGACCCGATTGGGACAGGATCTACGAGCAGTACTTC
-,-,TRBJ1-2,TRBV4-3,CASSQAEGMFRGYTF,TGCGCCAGCAGCCAAGCTGAAGGGATGTTCCGTGGCTACACCTTC
-,-,TRBJ2-1,TRBV7-2,CASSSPRGLREQFF,TGTGCCAGCAGCTCCCCACGGGGGTTACGGGAGCAGTTCTTC
TRBD1,-,TRBJ1-6,TRBV7-2,CASSRRQGTNSPLHF,TGTGCCAGCAGCCGGCGACAGGGGACGAATTCACCCCTCCACTTT
TRBD1,-,TRBJ2-1,TRBV19,CASSSRQGAINEQFF,TGTGCCAGTAGTTCACGACAGGGGGCGATCAATGAGCAGTTCTTC
-,-,TRBJ1-1,TRBV7-9,CASSSRGAPNTEAFF,TGTGCCAGCAGTTCAAGGGGGGCACCGAACACTGAAGCTTTCTTT
-,-,TRBJ2-3,TRBV14,CASSQDGFVDSTDTQYF,TGTGCCAGCAGCCAGGATGGGTTTGTCGATAGCACAGATACGCAGTATTTT
-,-,TRBJ1-3,TRBV7-9,CASEYMGGNTIYF,TGTGCCAGCGAATACATGGGGGGAAACACCATATATTTT
-,-,TRBJ1-2,TRBV2,CASKIGQSYGYTF,TGTGCCAGCAAAATCGGCCAGTCCTATGGCTACACCTTC
TRBD2,-,TRBJ2-1,TRBV29-1,CSLYSGGATGEQFF,TGCAGCCTATATAGCGGGGGGGCAACGGGTGAGCAGTTCTTC
-,-,TRBJ1-5,TRBV6-2/TRBV6-3,CASSYGRYQPQHF,TGTGCCAGCAGTTACGGGCGGTATCAGCCCCAGCATTTT
TRBD2,-,TRBJ2-1,TRBV5-1,CASSPSGGAKNEQFF,TGCGCCAGCAGCCCTAGCGGGGGAGCGAAGAATGAGCAGTTCTTC
-,-,TRBJ1-2,TRBV6-5,CASSYSITAGAGYTF,TGTGCCAGCAGTTACTCGATTACGGCAGGGGCTGGCTACACCTTC
TRBD1,-,TRBJ1-4,TRBV7-2,CASRPPGGAREKLFF,TGTGCCAGCAGACCTCCAGGGGGCGCGAGGGAAAAACTGTTTTTT
-,-,TRBJ2-4,TRBV12-5,CASTGSLAKNIQYF,TGTGCTAGCACCGGGAGCTTAGCCAAAAACATTCAGTACTTC
-,-,TRBJ1-4,TRBV7-6,CASSESTAATNEKLFF,TGTGCCAGCAGCGAATCTACGGCAGCAACTAATGAAAAACTGTTTTTT
-,-,TRBJ1-2,TRBV18,CASSPKERYGYTF,TGTGCCAGCTCACCCAAGGAGAGGTATGGCTACACCTTC
-,-,TRBJ1-2,TRBV4-2,CASSHPAERGGYTF,TGTGCCAGCAGCCACCCCGCAGAACGAGGCGGCTACACCTTC
TRBD2,-,TRBJ2-7,TRBV3-1/TRBV3-2,CASRRTSGGAGEQYF,TGTGCCAGCAGGCGGACTAGCGGGGGGGCCGGCGAGCAGTACTTC
-,-,TRBJ2-3,TRBV24-1,CATSDNTGGVTDTQYF,TGTGCCACCAGTGACAATACAGGGGGGGTCACAGATACGCAGTATTTT
-,-,TRBJ2-4,TRBV5-1,CASSLAPGKNIQYF,TGCGCCAGCAGCTTGGCTCCAGGCAAAAACATTCAGTACTTC
TRBD1,-,TRBJ2-5,TRBV6-1,CASSEATGGSETQYF,TGTGCCAGCAGTGAAGCAACAGGGGGATCAGAGACCCAGTACTTC